A single sample gave rise to the 18 T cell receptor beta chains below, sequenced in a study of CD8 T cells in Susac syndrome. The RNA input was about 0.5 to 1 ug, and it was reverse transcribed with random hexamers. TCRdb independently ran MiXCR on the immunoSEQ multiplex PCR reads; one entry per CDR3 protein. The sample holds some 110,000 distinct CDR3 sequences, 90% to 95% seen once. Sequencing was performed on CD4+ T cells from PBMCs. All receptors derive from a human donor with multiple sclerosis.

The chain has TRBV3-1 and TRBJ2-5, with TRBD2 matching 9 bases. V gave up 4 bases and J gave up 2 bases; unmatched junction bases: 8. Per the germline V gene, CDR1 is LGHDT and CDR2 is YNNKEL (reference sequence). The CDR3 has 16 amino acids. The CDR3 nucleotides read TGTGCCAGCAGCCCCCGGTTAGCGGGGGCACAAGAGACCCAGTACTTC. Its translation is CASSPRLAGAQETQYF.

The chain links TRBV4-3 to TRBJ2-6; D is unresolved. The V end was cut by 4 bases, the J end by 0 bases, with 7 bases between. The CDR3 extends over 15 amino acids. Germline CDR1 and CDR2: LGHNA and YSLEER. The CDR3 coding sequence is TGCGCCAGCAGCCTTTGGGGCTCTGGGGCCAACGTCCTGACTTTC. It codes for CASSLWGSGANVLTF.

The chain carries TRBV14 and TRBJ2-3; perhaps TRBD2 as D (7 bases). V lost 0 bases to trimming and J lost 2 bases, with 15 bases between them. Per the germline V gene, CDR1 is SGHDN and CDR2 is FVKESK. This CDR3 is built from 17 residues. The CDR3 nucleotides are TGTGCCAGCAGCCAAGATAGGAGGGGGGGCGTCACAGATACGCAGTATTTT. Amino acid sequence: CASSQDRRGGVTDTQYF.

The CDR3 spells CAWGKQGTGYTF. Written as DNA, the CDR3 is TGTGCCTGGGGGAAACAGGGTACGGGCTACACCTTC. This chain connects TRBV30 to TRBJ1-2; tentative D call: TRBD1 (6 bases). This CDR3 is built from 12 residues. The V gene's germline CDR1 is GTSNPN and CDR2 SVGIG (reference sequence). Trimming took 5 bases from V and 8 from J, leaving 15 bases between them. Complete variable domain (other parts from reference TRBV30 and TRBJ1-2): SQTIHQWPATLVQPVGSPLSLECTVEGTSNPNLYWYRQAAGRGLQLLFYSVGIGQISSEVPQNLSASRPQDRQFILSSKKLLLSDSGFYLCAWGKQGTGYTFGSGTRLTVV.

The chain employs TRBV7-9 and TRBJ1-1, with D tentatively TRBD1 (6 bases). The CDR3 consists of 15 residues. Trimming took off 2 bases at V and 6 bases at J, with 16 bases between the two ends. Germline-derived CDR1 and CDR2 are SEHNR and FQNEAQ (reference sequence). CDR3 nucleotides: TGTGCCAGCAGCTTATTAACAGGGATCTCCGCTGAAGCTTTCTTT. Translated, it gives CASSLLTGISAEAFF.

This sequence joins TRBV30 and TRBJ1-2; D is perhaps TRBD1 (6 bases). V was trimmed by 1 base and J by 11 bases, leaving 11 bases between them. From germline, CDR1 is GTSNPN and CDR2 SVGIG (reference sequence). The CDR3 totals 11 residues. The CDR3 protein is CAWSGRTAYTF. CDR3 DNA: TGTGCCTGGAGTGGCAGGACAGCGTACACCTTC.

This clonotype appeared once. The chain joins TRBV19 to TRBJ2-1; D remains unclear. V lost 1 base and J lost 2, with 6 bases in between. In germline, CDR1 is LNHDA, CDR2 SQIVND (reference sequence). This CDR3 is built from 14 residues. CDR3: CASSIGPAYNEQFF. The CDR3 DNA follows: TGTGCCAGTAGTATAGGGCCTGCCTACAATGAGCAGTTCTTC. Filled out from reference TRBV19 and TRBJ2-1, the complete variable domain reads DGGITQSPKYLFRKEGQNVTLSCEQNLNHDAMYWYRQDPGQGLRLIYYSQIVNDFQKGDIAEGYSVSREKKESFPLTVTSAQKNPTAFYLCASSIGPAYNEQFFGPGTRLTVL.

The chain employs TRBV11-3 and TRBJ2-1, with 10 bases lining up with TRBD1. CDR1 is SGHNT and CDR2 is YENEEA in the germline V gene. CDR3 length equals 15 residues. J was trimmed by 2 bases and V by 6 bases; bases with no gene match: 4. The CDR3 DNA sequence: TGTGCCAGCAGAGCGGGACAGGGGCCCTACAATGAGCAGTTCTTC. This sequence encodes CASRAGQGPYNEQFF.

The chain has TRBV20-1 and TRBJ1-2; D gene ambiguous. Per the germline V gene, CDR1 is DFQATT and CDR2 is SNEGSKA (reference sequence). The CDR3 is made up of 16 amino acids. The V gene lost 5 bases and the J gene lost 0 bases, with 19 bases spanning the gap. CDR3 bases: TGCAGTGCTTGGCAGGCAGCACCTATTACTAACTATGGCTACACCTTC. Translation: CSAWQAAPITNYGYTF.

The chain recombines TRBV2 with TRBJ2-7, with 10 positions matching TRBD1. The CDR3 runs to 15 residues. The trim removed 1 base at V and 6 bases at J, leaving 6 bases unmatched. Looked up from germline, CDR1 is SNHLY and CDR2 is FYNNEI. The CDR3 here is CASSEVPGQGVEQYF. DNA for the CDR3: TGTGCCAGCAGTGAAGTTCCCGGACAGGGGGTCGAGCAGTACTTC.

The CDR3 DNA reads TGTGCCAGCAGTGACGCCCCGGGCAGGGGAACCGGGGAGCTGTTTTTT. Translating it yields CASSDAPGRGTGELFF. The V and J genes are TRBV6-4 and TRBJ2-2, with D possibly being TRBD1 (6 bases). In germline, CDR1 is MRHNA, CDR2 SNTAGT. V lost 2 bases, J lost 5 bases, and 15 bases lay in between. There are 16 residues in the CDR3.

J is TRBJ2-5 and V is TRBV18; D is unclear. Looked up from germline, CDR1 is KGHSH and CDR2 is LQKENI. This CDR3 has 12 amino acids. V lost 2 bases to trimming and J lost 4 bases, with 5 bases between them. CDR3 amino acids: CASSPERETQYF. In DNA, the CDR3 is TGTGCCAGCTCACCAGAGAGAGAGACCCAGTACTTC.

The chain employs TRBV7-2 and TRBJ1-2; no clear D. Between the trimmed V and J ends, which lost 10 bases and 5 bases, there was a span of 14 bases. The CDR3 covers 12 residues. CDR1 and CDR2 from the germline V gene are SGHTA and FQGNSA. CDR3 residues: CATSGRRYGYTF. The CDR3 region has the DNA TGTGCCACCTCGGGTCGACGGTATGGCTACACCTTC.

V usage is TRBV4-2 and J usage is TRBJ2-7; D is uncertain. V was pared by 0 bases and J by 0 bases, with 6 bases between. The CDR3 has 14 amino acids. CDR1 and CDR2 from the germline V gene are LGHNA and YNFKEQ. The CDR3 sequence: CASSQEWNSYEQYF. In DNA, the CDR3 is TGTGCCAGCAGCCAAGAGTGGAACTCCTACGAGCAGTACTTC.

This sequence joins TRBV19 and TRBJ2-2; no clear D. The CDR3 contains 16 residues. V lost 8 bases, J lost 2 bases, and 18 bases lay in between. Germline CDR1 reads LNHDA; CDR2 reads SQIVND (reference sequence). The CDR3 DNA is TGTGCCAGTCGCCCCCCCGGCAGGCCCAACACCGGGGAGCTGTTTTTT. Translating gives CASRPPGRPNTGELFF.

The rearrangement joins TRBV4-1 to TRBJ1-1; TRBD1 matches at 11 bases. The CDR3 spans 15 residues. The V and J ends lost 3 bases and 5 bases, in that order; junction bases with no gene match: 5. The V gene's germline CDR1 is MGHRA and CDR2 YSYEKL. CDR3 nucleotides: TGCGCCAGCAGCCAGTGGGGACAGGGGGGAACTGAAGCTTTCTTT. This gives the protein CASSQWGQGGTEAFF.

The rearrangement joins TRBV10-2 to TRBJ1-2, with 9 nucleotides matching TRBD1. V shed 8 bases, J shed 6 bases, and the junction held 7 bases outside the gene matches. Germline V gene data show CDR1 as WSHSY and CDR2 as SAAADI. The CDR3 length is 13 residues. The CDR3: CASYRGQGDGYTF. The CDR3 bases are TGCGCCAGCTATAGGGGACAGGGTGATGGCTACACCTTC.

The gene calls are TRBV10-3 and TRBJ2-2; TRBD2 might be the D (6 bases). Trimming took off 11 bases at V and 3 bases at J, with 19 bases between the two ends. The CDR3 covers 15 residues. Germline CDR1 and CDR2: ENHRY and SYGVKD. The CDR3 DNA follows: TGTGCCTCCTGCGGGGAAAGGGATTACACCGGGGAGCTGTTTTTT. This gives the protein CASCGERDYTGELFF.